Listed here are 17 T cell receptor beta chains from one sample, sequenced in a study of T-cell memory formation after mild COVID-19. In TCRdb, the 5' RACE reads were re-called with MiXCR into one record per CDR3 protein. The data hold roughly 250,000 distinct CDR3 sequences, with roughly 15% observed a single time. Sequences were obtained from PBMCs or a T cell subset sorted from them (not recorded which). The origin of the receptors is a man younger than 35 who had mild COVID-19 (a few samples of this study predate the infection). Cell type and time point are not known.

J is TRBJ2-6 and V is TRBV7-3, with D uncertain. Per germline, CDR1 SGHTA and CDR2 FQGTGA. Trimming removed 2 bases from V and 1 base from J, with 6 bases in between. The CDR3 loop spans 15 amino acids. CDR3 residues: CASSLYMSGANVLTF. CDR3 bases: TGTGCCAGCAGCTTATACATGTCTGGGGCCAACGTCCTGACTTTC.

V usage is TRBV20-1 and J usage is TRBJ1-1, with 8 bases that match TRBD1. V shed 2 bases, J shed 1 base, and the junction held 0 bases outside the gene matches. From germline, CDR1 is DFQATT and CDR2 SNEGSKA (reference sequence). This CDR3 is 13 amino acids long. CDR3 loop: CSARQGANTEAFF. The CDR3, as DNA: TGCAGTGCTAGACAGGGGGCGAACACTGAAGCTTTCTTT.

This clonotype appeared a few times. The V call is TRBV6-8, the J call TRBJ2-7, with TRBD1 matching over 11 bases. Germline V gives CDR1 MNHGY, CDR2 SAAAGT. The CDR3 length is 14 residues. CDR3 in DNA: TGTGCGCAGCCCCGGGACAGGGGGTACTACGAGCAGTACTTC. Translating gives CAQPRDRGYYEQYF.

The chain employs TRBV20-1 and TRBJ1-5; perhaps TRBD1 as D (5 bases). V lost 0 bases and J 7 bases, leaving 10 bases between the germline ends. CDR1 and CDR2 from the germline V gene are DFQATT and SNEGSKA (reference sequence). The CDR3 contains 13 residues. CDR3 region: CSARDAGRQPQHF. CDR3 bases: TGCAGTGCTAGAGACGCGGGACGACAGCCCCAGCATTTT.

In its sample, this clonotype was seen a few times. The chain has TRBV15 and TRBJ1-4, with D possibly matching TRBD1 (5 bases). The V gene's germline CDR1 is LNHNV and CDR2 YYDKDF (reference sequence). Trimming pared 5 bases from V and 6 bases from J, leaving 16 bases between. CDR3 size: 15 residues. CDR3 residues: CATSGSQGWDEKLFF. CDR3 sequence (DNA): TGTGCCACCAGCGGATCCCAGGGTTGGGATGAAAAACTGTTTTTT.

This clonotype was counted a few times. The chain joins TRBV14 to TRBJ2-1; D gene unclear. CDR1 SGHDN and CDR2 FVKESK come from the germline V gene. The V gene lost 6 bases and the J gene lost 4 bases, with 10 bases spanning the gap. This CDR3 has 13 amino acids. CDR3 sequence reads: CASRAGWYNEQFF. CDR3 in DNA: TGTGCCAGCAGGGCCGGGTGGTACAATGAGCAGTTCTTC.

This chain uses TRBV24-1 with TRBJ2-3; D is unresolved. The ends were cut back, 6 bases at V and 8 bases at J, with 14 bases in the middle. This CDR3 has 13 residues. Germline values: CDR1 KGHDR, CDR2 SFDVKD. The CDR3 here is CATSSSHLGTQYF. The CDR3, as DNA: TGTGCCACCAGTAGTTCCCATTTGGGTACGCAGTATTTT.

The sample holds many counts of this clonotype. This rearrangement joins TRBV4-1 to TRBJ2-1, with D unresolved. V was pared by 2 bases and J by 2 bases, with 10 bases between. The CDR3 sequence is 15 residues long. Germline-derived CDR1 and CDR2 are MGHRA and YSYEKL. CDR3 sequence reads: CASSQRVVAYNEQFF. The DNA of the CDR3 is TGCGCCAGCAGCCAAAGGGTAGTTGCCTACAATGAGCAGTTCTTC.

V and J are TRBV6-5 and TRBJ1-2; D unresolved. The CDR3 has 13 residues. CDR1 and CDR2 (germline): MNHEY, SVGAGI. Between the trimmed V and J ends, which lost 2 bases and 0 bases, there was a span of 4 bases. The CDR3 DNA sequence: TGTGCCAGCAGTTACAACGCTAACTATGGCTACACCTTC. Translating it yields CASSYNANYGYTF.

The chain employs TRBV5-1 and TRBJ2-3, with D possibly being TRBD1 (6 bases). Between the trimmed V and J ends, which lost 8 bases and 1 base, there was a span of 11 bases. The germline gives CDR1 SGHRS, CDR2 YFSETQ. The CDR3 consists of 13 residues. The CDR3 loop reads CASNRERTDTQYF. The CDR3 region has the DNA TGCGCCAGTAACAGGGAGCGCACAGATACGCAGTATTTT.

The chain combines TRBV7-8 with TRBJ1-2; the D gene is possibly TRBD1 (5 bases). Germline V gene sequence: CDR1 SGHVS, CDR2 FQNEAQ. With 5 bases removed from V and 8 bases from J, the gap between germline ends came to 15 bases. The CDR3 is 13 amino acids. DNA for the CDR3: TGTGCCAGCAGCCCATGGGGCCTTCTCGGCTACACCTTC. This sequence encodes CASSPWGLLGYTF.

The CDR3 region is CASSYGRRETQYF. CDR3 bases: TGTGCCAGCAGTTATGGACGGAGGGAGACCCAGTACTTC. This chain uses TRBV6-6 with TRBJ2-5; tentative D call: TRBD2 (5 bases). Between the trimmed V and J ends, which lost 3 bases and 5 bases, there was a span of 10 bases. Germline V lookup: CDR1 MNHNY, CDR2 SVGAGI (reference sequence). This CDR3 has 13 residues.

This clonotype was counted between two and nine times. This rearrangement joins TRBV7-8 to TRBJ2-1; a weak D match, TRBD1 (5 bases). This CDR3 has 15 residues. Germline V CDR1 and CDR2: SGHVS, FQNEAQ. The V and J ends lost 3 bases and 6 bases respectively, with 15 bases between them. CDR3 amino acids: CASSFARDRANEQFF. Here the CDR3 DNA reads TGTGCCAGCAGCTTCGCCAGGGATAGGGCCAATGAGCAGTTCTTC.

The chain links TRBV2 to TRBJ1-2; D is ambiguous. Germline CDR1 reads SNHLY; CDR2 reads FYNNEI. Trimming pared 7 bases from V and 12 bases from J, leaving 21 bases between. This CDR3 comprises 13 residues. The CDR3 DNA reads TGTGCCAGCACGGAGTCGGTGCGACCTCGCGACACCTTC. This translates into CASTESVRPRDTF.

This clonotype was recorded a few times. V and J are TRBV6-5 and TRBJ1-2; D remains unclear. CDR3 length: 11 residues. Trimming removed 6 bases at V and 4 bases at J, with 6 bases between. Per the germline V gene, CDR1 is MNHEY and CDR2 is SVGAGI. Here the CDR3 reads CASSSAYGYTF. The CDR3 coding sequence is TGTGCCAGCAGCTCAGCCTATGGCTACACCTTC.

This clonotype occurred many times. The V call is TRBV28, the J call TRBJ2-3, with 9 bases identical to TRBD2. The CDR3 totals 15 residues. V lost 0 bases, J lost 3 bases, and 1 base stayed unmatched. The V gene's germline CDR1 is MDHEN and CDR2 SYDVKM. In DNA form, the CDR3 reads TGTGCCAGCAGTTTATGGCGGGGGGGTACAGATACGCAGTATTTT. Protein sequence: CASSLWRGGTDTQYF.

This clonotype was observed a handful of times. The chain links TRBV12-3 or TRBV12-4 to TRBJ1-1; D is unclear. The CDR3 covers 13 residues. Trimming shortened V by 3 bases and J by 1 base, and 6 bases separated the two germline ends. The CDR3: CASSFQANTEAFF. The CDR3 nucleotides are TGTGCCAGCAGTTTCCAGGCGAACACTGAAGCTTTCTTT.